The entry below describes one T cell receptor beta chain. What antigen it recognizes has not been identified. No clone much larger than this one lies a single base away; base qualities are absent. A MiSeq instrument was used for deep resolution sequencing, which targeted depths ranging from 1 in 1 million up to 1 in 200,000 T cells, with coverage averaging 10x for each clonotype. The immunoSEQ hsTCRB Kit was used to generate the TCR beta libraries. The paper's data handling went like this. The data were analyzed with ImmunoSEQ Analyzer and ImmunoSEQ Data Assistant, and V, D and J gene assignments followed IMGT definitions. Clonality was computed as one minus normalized Shannon entropy of productive rearrangement frequencies, ranging from 0 to 1. Only overrepresented clonotypes making up at least 0.05% of the repertoire of each patient were included in the public clonotype analysis. Repertoires from about a dozen age-matched healthy donors in immuneACCESS were used as clonality controls. This is the immuneACCESS table as TCRdb keeps it, with only in-frame sequences that have V and J called. A part of the clones is gone; compared with another copy, unresolved V genes explain less than half, and the rest is unexplained. The V and J calls and clone size come from that table; D and trimming were worked out from the DNA. The sample table contains 150,000 to 200,000 clones; only one count was recorded for roughly 88% of them. Approximately 2.9% of the sample comes from the top ten.

V drops 1 base and J drops 4 bases, leaving 11 bases in between. The CDR3, cysteine through phenylalanine, is 14 amino acids long. Here the CDR3 DNA is all that survives: 42 bases in frame from base 1. In the germline V gene, CDR1 corresponds to SGDLS and CDR2 to YYNGEE. This record belongs to a study of cytotoxic CD8 clonotypes in ibrutinib-treated CLL (dated by TCRdb to about 2021). At the level of the whole study: The cohort had ten to twelve relapsed/refractory and some 15 treatment-naive patients; some 17 were IGHV unmutated. Partial responses were observed in 24 patients and complete responses in 2; after a median follow-up of 68 months, remission was maintained in approximately 15 patients and progression was observed in about twelve. Response samples were taken after a median of approximately 13 months on treatment, ranging from roughly 6 to 36 months. On average, each sample yielded 255,043 productive templates and about 94,000 productive rearrangements. Of the roughly 86 people in the trial, 26 had longitudinal samples available. Cryopreserved peripheral blood mononuclear cells were obtained before treatment, at response, and at either sustained remission or disease progression. All remission and progressive disease samples were collected while patients were still receiving ibrutinib.

The meaning of the sample's time point label: progressive disease on ibrutinib. For TCR beta library preparation, roughly 2 micrograms of genomic DNA was extracted from cryopreserved PBMCs. High-throughput TCR beta sequencing was performed on longitudinal blood samples from CLL patients receiving ibrutinib monotherapy. The patients took part in an open-label, single-center phase 2 trial of ibrutinib monotherapy. What the work shows at the level of the full study, not this receptor alone: An increase in clonality was observed at ibrutinib response, with clonality remaining stable during sustained remission and falling back toward baseline at progression. Sustained-remission and progressing patients did not have matched sampling times, and lymph node repertoires were not examined. Public clonotypes were rare and either contracted or stayed stable during treatment, and the rise in clonality at ibrutinib response reflected the expansion of private clonotypes. At baseline, clonality was higher than in age-matched healthy donors and showed a strong correlation with circulating CD8+ T-cell counts.

The sequencing here drew on PBMCs, taken at disease progression, from a patient treated with ibrutinib. The sequence derives from a human donor with chronic lymphocytic leukemia. The receptor chain draws on TRBV9 and TRBJ1-2, with the D gene call left open. The DNA reads as follows: TGTGCCAGCAGCGTACCTCACTCGGGCTATGGCTACACCTTC. It is translated as CASSVPHSGYGYTF. Supplemented by the reference TRBV9 and TRBJ1-2 proteins around the CDR3, the complete variable domain is DSGVTQTPKHLITATGQRVTLRCSPRSGDLSVYWYQQSLDQGLQFLIQYYNGEERAKGNILERFSAQQFPDLHSELNLSSLELGDSALYFCASSVPHSGYGYTFGSGTRLTVV.